The 21 T cell receptor beta chains below come from one sample, sequenced in a study of shared clonotypes between healthy human individuals. Clones were read by immunoSEQ multiplex PCR, and TCRdb kept only the in-frame ones, dropping some. The table shows around 700,000 clones, with approximately 74% occurring only once. Sequencing was performed on memory CD4+ T cells sorted from blood. Subset in this sample: CD45RA-negative fraction. The origin of the receptors is a woman aged 25 to 45 in good health.

This clone occurred many times. J is TRBJ1-2 and V is TRBV19, with D perhaps TRBD1 (5 bases). The CDR3 length is 13 residues. The V end lost 10 bases, the J end lost 2 bases, and 14 bases lay between the germline ends. The germline V gene has CDR1 LNHDA and CDR2 SQIVND (reference sequence). Here the CDR3 reads CATTGGNNYGYTF. CDR3 in DNA: TGTGCCACCACCGGGGGGAACAACTATGGCTACACCTTC. Together with reference TRBV19 and TRBJ1-2, the CDR3 gives the full variable domain: DGGITQSPKYLFRKEGQNVTLSCEQNLNHDAMYWYRQDPGQGLRLIYYSQIVNDFQKGDIAEGYSVSREKKESFPLTVTSAQKNPTAFYLCATTGGNNYGYTFGSGTRLTVV.

This clone has just a few counts. The chain carries TRBV29-1 and TRBJ1-2; D might be TRBD1 (5 bases). V lost 0 bases and J 6 bases, leaving 11 bases between the germline ends. The V gene's germline CDR1 is SQVTM and CDR2 ANQGSEA. The CDR3 is 13 residues long. In DNA form, the CDR3 reads TGCAGCGTTGAAGATCCTGGACAACATGGCTACACCTTC. It codes for CSVEDPGQHGYTF. Together with reference TRBV29-1 and TRBJ1-2, the CDR3 gives the full variable domain: SAVISQKPSRDICQRGTSLTIQCQVDSQVTMMFWYRQQPGQSLTLIATANQGSEATYESGFVIDKFPISRPNLTFSTLTVSNMSPEDSSIYLCSVEDPGQHGYTFGSGTRLTVV.

To note about this clone: Different DNA sequences within this sample yield the same CDR3. This chain's CDR3 is CASSFGQYNEQFF. The CDR3, as DNA: TGCGCCAGCAGCTTCGGACAGTACAATGAGCAGTTCTTC. This chain joins TRBV5-1 and TRBJ2-1, with D possibly being TRBD1 (6 bases). V dropped 2 bases and J dropped 4 bases, with 7 bases sitting between them. CDR1 is SGHRS, CDR2 YFSETQ, per germline. The CDR3 totals 13 residues.

Here the CDR3 DNA reads TGTGCCAGCAGCCGAGGGACAGGTTACAATGAGCAGTTCTTC. Protein: CASSRGTGYNEQFF. This chain joins TRBV11-3 and TRBJ2-1, with TRBD1 matching 8 bases. Germline V lookup: CDR1 SGHNT, CDR2 YENEEA. V trimming: 5 bases; J trimming: 4 bases; junction bases outside the gene matches: 4. The CDR3 runs to 14 residues. The full variable domain, with the rest looked up from reference TRBV11-3 and TRBJ2-1, is EAGVVQSPRYKIIEKKQPVAFWCNPISGHNTLYWYLQNLGQGPELLIRYENEEAVDDSQLPKDRFSAERLKGVDSTLKIQPAELGDSAVYLCASSRGTGYNEQFFGPGTRLTVL.

The J gene is TRBJ2-1, the V gene TRBV7-9; D ambiguous. V lost 11 bases, J lost 1 base, and 15 bases lay in between. The CDR3 spans 14 residues. Germline V gene sequence: CDR1 SEHNR, CDR2 FQNEAQ (reference sequence). CDR3 sequence: CAPGIGPSYNEQFF. The CDR3 region has the DNA TGTGCCCCCGGCATAGGGCCTTCCTACAATGAGCAGTTCTTC.

This sequence joins TRBV9 and TRBJ2-7; 8 bases are shared with TRBD2. This CDR3 has 15 amino acids. Per germline, CDR1 SGDLS and CDR2 YYNGEE. Trimming removed 0 bases from V and 5 bases from J; junction bases left unmatched: 7. In DNA, the CDR3 is TGTGCCAGCAGCGTAGCCGAAAGCGGGAGCCACGAGCAGTACTTC. It translates to CASSVAESGSHEQYF.

The V call is TRBV2, the J call TRBJ1-1, with D perhaps matching TRBD1 (5 bases). The CDR3 length is 14 residues. Germline lookup yields CDR1 SNHLY and CDR2 FYNNEI. Trimming took off 7 bases at V and 6 bases at J, with 18 bases between the two ends. The CDR3 is CASIEPGPGAEAFF. Written as DNA, the CDR3 is TGTGCCAGCATCGAACCGGGGCCCGGCGCTGAAGCTTTCTTT.

The chain recombines TRBV27 with TRBJ2-7; D unclear. This CDR3 is built from 11 residues. The ends were cut back, 10 bases at V and 6 bases at J, with 13 bases in the middle. Per germline, CDR1 MNHEY and CDR2 SMNVEV (reference sequence). The DNA of the CDR3 is TGTGCCACCTCACGTGGGGTCGAGCAGTACTTC. Translated: CATSRGVEQYF.

The chain recombines TRBV20-1 with TRBJ2-3; D is ambiguous. Germline V gene sequence: CDR1 DFQATT, CDR2 SNEGSKA (reference sequence). The CDR3 sequence is 11 residues long. Trimming shortened V by 0 bases and J by 7 bases, and 5 bases separated the two germline ends. The CDR3 sequence: CSARDGYTQYF. The CDR3 DNA is TGCAGTGCTAGAGATGGATATACGCAGTATTTT.

The rearrangement links TRBV7-9 to TRBJ2-7, with 10 positions matching TRBD1. The germline V gene encodes CDR1 SEHNR and CDR2 FQNEAQ (reference sequence). The J segment lost 1 base and the V segment lost 2 bases, leaving 5 bases of the junction unmatched. The CDR3 sequence is 16 residues long. CDR3 sequence (DNA): TGTGCCAGCAGCTTATCATCGGGACAGGGGTCCTACGAGCAGTACTTC. This encodes CASSLSSGQGSYEQYF.

The rearrangement uses TRBV7-9 and TRBJ1-2; perhaps TRBD1 as D (6 bases). CDR1 is SEHNR and CDR2 is FQNEAQ in the germline V gene (reference sequence). The CDR3 runs to 15 residues. V was shortened by 5 bases and J by 4 bases, with 17 bases between the two germline ends. The chain's CDR3 is CASSQASATGYGYTF. CDR3 sequence (DNA): TGTGCCAGCAGCCAAGCGTCGGCGACAGGCTATGGCTACACCTTC.

The chain joins TRBV27 to TRBJ2-5, with D possibly called TRBD1 or TRBD2 (5 bases each). V was trimmed by 6 bases and J by 6 bases, leaving 17 bases between them. Germline values: CDR1 MNHEY, CDR2 SMNVEV (reference sequence). The CDR3 is 14 residues long. CDR3 sequence: CASSPPEGLQTQYF. The DNA of the CDR3 is TGTGCCAGCAGCCCTCCTGAGGGGCTACAGACCCAGTACTTC.

The V gene is TRBV7-2, the J gene TRBJ1-1; 7 bases map to TRBD1. J gave up 10 bases and V 4 bases, and 3 bases lay outside the gene matches. This CDR3 has 11 residues. CDR1 is SGHTA, CDR2 FQGNSA, per germline. The CDR3 DNA is TGTGCCAGCAGCTCGCAGGGGGGAGCTTTCTTT. Translated: CASSSQGGAFF.

This sequence joins TRBV2 and TRBJ2-7; TRBD2 aligns across 12 bases. CDR1 SNHLY and CDR2 FYNNEI come from the germline V gene. The CDR3 is made up of 14 amino acids. V dropped 6 bases and J dropped 2; count of bases not matched to a gene: 2. The CDR3 protein is CASSGLAGTYEQYF. CDR3 nucleotide sequence: TGTGCCAGCAGCGGACTAGCGGGGACCTACGAGCAGTACTTC.

V and J are TRBV10-3 and TRBJ2-3; D possibly matches TRBD1 or TRBD2 (5 bases each). The CDR3 runs to 15 residues. V was clipped by 11 bases and J by 0 bases, with 18 bases between them. Germline-derived CDR1 and CDR2 are ENHRY and SYGVKD. The CDR3 loop reads CAPRNWGSSTDTQYF. The CDR3 bases are TGTGCCCCACGCAATTGGGGGTCTAGCACAGATACGCAGTATTTT.

This clone occurred once. This sequence joins TRBV5-4 and TRBJ2-3; 9 nucleotides align to TRBD2. The CDR3 is 15 amino acids. The germline gives CDR1 SGHNT, CDR2 YYREEE (reference sequence). Trimming at V came to 4 bases and at J to 5 bases, leaving 8 bases not matched to a gene. The CDR3 DNA sequence: TGTGCCAGCAGCCTACCGGGACTAGCAAGAGATACGCAGTATTTT. Amino acids: CASSLPGLARDTQYF.

This clone showed up just once. This chain joins TRBV7-2 and TRBJ1-5, with D perhaps TRBD1 (5 bases). With 6 bases removed from V and 0 bases from J, the gap between germline ends came to 15 bases. The CDR3 is made up of 16 amino acids. Germline loops: CDR1 SGHTA, CDR2 FQGNSA. The CDR3 sequence is CASSPRGSYSNQPQHF. CDR3 in DNA: TGTGCCAGCAGTCCAAGGGGCTCCTATAGCAATCAGCCCCAGCATTTT.

This rearrangement joins TRBV11-2 to TRBJ2-7; 10 bases agree with TRBD2. The junction had 18 bases not matched to a gene; V was cut back by 2 bases and J by 5 bases. The CDR3 runs to 19 residues. Looked up from germline, CDR1 is SGHAT and CDR2 is FQNNGV. CDR3 sequence reads: CASSLHPGLAMGDRDEQYF. The CDR3 DNA follows: TGTGCCAGCAGCTTACACCCGGGACTAGCGATGGGAGATAGAGACGAGCAGTACTTC.

V gene TRBV6-1 combines with J gene TRBJ2-7; weak D call: TRBD1 (6 bases). V was cut by 8 bases and J by 0 bases, with 14 bases left in between. The CDR3 covers 14 residues. Per the germline V gene, CDR1 is MNHNS and CDR2 is SASEGT. For the CDR3, the DNA is TGTGCCAGCGGAAGGGACACGGTCTCCTACGAGCAGTACTTC. Residues: CASGRDTVSYEQYF.

This clone appeared once. This rearrangement joins TRBV7-2 to TRBJ2-7, with TRBD1 matching over 9 bases. The V gene end was trimmed by 5 bases and the J gene end by 1 base; junction bases not matched to a gene: 6. The CDR3 has 15 amino acids. CDR1 is SGHTA and CDR2 is FQGNSA in the germline V gene. CDR3 loop: CASSRRDRASYEQYF. In DNA form, the CDR3 reads TGTGCCAGCAGCCGGAGGGACAGGGCGTCCTACGAGCAGTACTTC. Drawing the rest from reference TRBV7-2 and TRBJ2-7, the complete variable domain is GAGVSQSPSNKVTEKGKDVELRCDPISGHTALYWYRQSLGQGLEFLIYFQGNSAPDKSGLPSDRFSAERTGGSVSTLTIQRTQQEDSAVYLCASSRRDRASYEQYFGPGTRLTVT.

The V gene is TRBV10-3, the J gene TRBJ1-1; D gene unclear. CDR1 is ENHRY and CDR2 is SYGVKD in the germline V gene. Deletions cut 0 bases from V and 7 bases from J, with 9 bases between. The CDR3 covers 13 residues. The CDR3 coding sequence is TGTGCCATCAGTGAGTCGAAATGGGATGAAGCTTTCTTT. Translated: CAISESKWDEAFF.